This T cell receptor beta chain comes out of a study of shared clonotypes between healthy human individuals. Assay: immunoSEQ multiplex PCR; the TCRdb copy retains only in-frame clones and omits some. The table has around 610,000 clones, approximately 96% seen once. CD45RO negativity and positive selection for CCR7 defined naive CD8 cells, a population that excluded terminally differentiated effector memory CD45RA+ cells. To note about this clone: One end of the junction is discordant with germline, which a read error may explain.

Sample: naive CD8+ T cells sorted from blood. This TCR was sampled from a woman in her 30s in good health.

Here the CDR3 reads CASSYSWESLYEQYF. The CDR3 DNA is TGTGCCAGCAGCTACTCTTGGGAGAGCCTCTACGAGCAGTACTTC. The rearrangement links TRBV6-5 to TRBJ2-7, with a tentative D call TRBD2 (5 bases). The CDR3 loop spans 15 amino acids. Germline CDR1 MNHEY, CDR2 SVGAGI.